The 9 T cell receptor beta chains in this list originate from one sample, sequenced in a study of cytomegalovirus exposure and HLA in healthy donors. Both 60 Vbeta primers and 13 Jbeta primers went into the PCR. Sequencing was performed with immunoSEQ multiplex PCR; in TCRdb, only in-frame clones are kept and a portion is missing. The repertoire consists of 150,000 to 200,000 clones, with about 75% occurring once and the leading ten covering 6% to 7%. Sample: PBMCs. The receptor source for this set is a middle-aged man in good health and CMV-seropositive.

The chain combines TRBV5-4 with TRBJ1-2, with 7 bases aligning to TRBD1. This CDR3 region has 15 residues. CDR1 is SGHNT and CDR2 is YYREEE in the germline V gene (reference sequence). After removal of 0 bases from V and 7 bases from J, the junction contained 9 bases not matched to a gene. This CDR3 is CASSLVAGGSSGYTF. CDR3 nucleotide sequence: TGTGCCAGCAGCTTGGTAGCAGGGGGATCTTCTGGCTACACCTTC.

This clone was counted only a few times. The genes are TRBV19 and TRBJ2-3, with 11 bases matching TRBD2. J lost 2 bases, V lost 6 bases, and 16 bases had no gene match. The germline gives CDR1 LNHDA, CDR2 SQIVND (reference sequence). The length of the CDR3 is 19 residues. The DNA for the CDR3 is TGTGCCAGTAGGTCGCGACTAGCGGGACCAAAATTATTCACAGATACGCAGTATTTT. Residues: CASRSRLAGPKLFTDTQYF.

The sample holds a few counts of this clone. The CDR3 DNA reads TGTGCCAGCAGCTTCCTAGCGGGAGGCCGCTCCGGGGAGCTGTTTTTT. Residues: CASSFLAGGRSGELFF. This chain links TRBV5-6 with TRBJ2-2; 11 nucleotides match TRBD2. The germline gives CDR1 SGHDT, CDR2 YYEEEE. This CDR3 spans 16 amino acids. Trimming removed 2 bases from V and 6 bases from J; junction bases left unmatched: 6.

The chain joins TRBV2 to TRBJ2-7, with D possibly TRBD2 on 6 matching bases. The CDR3 extends over 16 amino acids. Trimming cost V 6 bases and J 2 bases, with 20 bases left between them. Germline V lookup: CDR1 SNHLY, CDR2 FYNNEI. DNA of the CDR3: TGTGCCAGCAGGGGGGGTAGAACTAGATTAACCTACGAGCAGTACTTC. Encoded protein: CASRGGRTRLTYEQYF.

This chain connects TRBV28 to TRBJ2-4; 9 bases line up with TRBD2. J gave up 6 bases and V 2 bases, and 8 bases lay outside the gene matches. Germline CDR1 and CDR2: MDHEN and SYDVKM. The CDR3 has 16 residues. The CDR3 sequence is CASSLVAGGSRNIQYF. The DNA of the CDR3 is TGTGCCAGCAGTTTAGTGGCGGGAGGGTCGCGAAACATTCAGTACTTC.

This chain connects TRBV4-1 to TRBJ2-1, with 12 bases lining up with TRBD2. The V gene's germline CDR1 is MGHRA and CDR2 YSYEKL. This CDR3 has 15 amino acids. Trimming took 1 base from V and 7 from J; bases not matched to a gene: 2. The CDR3 nucleotides are TGCGCCAGCAGCCAAGTAACTAGCGGGAGGAATGAGCAGTTCTTC. Residues: CASSQVTSGRNEQFF.

The chain carries TRBV27 and TRBJ2-1; TRBD2 matches 13 bases. J lost 8 bases, V lost 10 bases, and 14 bases had no gene match. The length of the CDR3 is 16 residues. Germline V gene lookup returns CDR1 MNHEY and CDR2 SMNVEV (reference sequence). The CDR3: CATSKLGTSGKDEQFF. Here the CDR3 DNA reads TGTGCCACTTCTAAACTCGGGACTAGCGGGAAAGATGAGCAGTTCTTC.

Details on this clone: Compared with germline, one end of the junction differs, possibly owing to a read error. The chain couples TRBV10-1 to TRBJ2-4; perhaps TRBD2 as D (5 bases). The germline gives CDR1 WNHNN, CDR2 SYGVQD (reference sequence). The CDR3 is 15 residues long. The CDR3 DNA reads as TGCGCCAGCAAGAATAAGGGAGCCCCCAAAAACAGTCAGTACTTC. Translating it yields CASKNKGAPKNSQYF.

In its sample, this clone was seen a few times. The rearrangement joins TRBV19 to TRBJ1-5; 9 bases fit TRBD1. Trimming took 6 bases from V and 6 from J; bases not matched to a gene: 9. In germline, CDR1 is LNHDA, CDR2 SQIVND (reference sequence). CDR3 size: 15 residues. DNA of the CDR3: TGTGCCAGTAGACCCACAGGGGGCGCAGGTCAGCCCCAGCATTTT. It translates to CASRPTGGAGQPQHF.